The clone carrying this TCR beta chain was picked up many times. The V end lost 2 bases, the J end lost 3 bases, and 7 bases lay between the germline ends. The germline V gene encodes CDR1 MNHEY and CDR2 SVGAGI. This CDR3 is built from 13 residues. Time point noted: newly diagnosed GD, antithyroid drugs for less than 3 months. Making the TCR library involved RNA that had been extracted from PBMCs. The data originate from a study of regulatory T cells in long-lasting Graves disease. Building the TCR beta libraries relied on iRepertoire HTBI primers, and CDR3 regions underwent Arm-PCR. TCRdb re-called the multiplex PCR reads through MiXCR, storing one row per CDR3 protein. This sample yields roughly 260,000 distinct CDR3 sequences, of which about 17% are seen a single time; roughly 15% belongs to the top ten. The same specimen was also included in a second study, on T cells in Graves' hyperthyroidism and ophthalmopathy.

This clonotype originated in a woman aged 25 to 39 with Graves disease. Here the sequenced sample was peripheral blood mononuclear cells (PBMCs), taken at new diagnosis, from a patient treated with antithyroid drugs. The chain is built from TRBV6-5 and TRBJ1-1; no reliable D call. The CDR3 DNA follows: TGTGCCAGCAGTTACGATGGGTACACTGAAGCTTTCTTT. Protein product: CASSYDGYTEAFF.